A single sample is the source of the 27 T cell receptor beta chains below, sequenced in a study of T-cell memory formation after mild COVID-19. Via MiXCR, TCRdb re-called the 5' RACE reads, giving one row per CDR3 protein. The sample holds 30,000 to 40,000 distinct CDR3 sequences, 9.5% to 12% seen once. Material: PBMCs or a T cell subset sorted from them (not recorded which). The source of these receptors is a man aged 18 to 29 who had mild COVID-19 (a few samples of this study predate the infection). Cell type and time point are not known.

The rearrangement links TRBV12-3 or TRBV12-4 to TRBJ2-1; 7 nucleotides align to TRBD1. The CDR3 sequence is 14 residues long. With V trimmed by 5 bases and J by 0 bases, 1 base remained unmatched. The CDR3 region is CASSRQGSYNEQFF. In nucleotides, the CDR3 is TGTGCCAGCAGTCGACAGGGCTCCTACAATGAGCAGTTCTTC.

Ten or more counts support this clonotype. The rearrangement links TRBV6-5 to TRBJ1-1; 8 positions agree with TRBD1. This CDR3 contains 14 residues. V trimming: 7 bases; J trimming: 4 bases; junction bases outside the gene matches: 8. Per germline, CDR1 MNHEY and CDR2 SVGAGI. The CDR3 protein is CASNIRGLGTEAFF. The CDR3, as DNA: TGTGCCAGCAATATCAGGGGGCTTGGCACTGAAGCTTTCTTT.

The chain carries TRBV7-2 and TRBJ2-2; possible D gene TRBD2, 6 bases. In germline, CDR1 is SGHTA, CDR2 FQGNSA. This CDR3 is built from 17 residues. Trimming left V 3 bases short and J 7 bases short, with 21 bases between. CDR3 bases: TGTGCCAGCAGCTTGACTAGTAAGGTCCGGATGGGCGGGGAGCTGTTTTTT. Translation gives CASSLTSKVRMGGELFF.

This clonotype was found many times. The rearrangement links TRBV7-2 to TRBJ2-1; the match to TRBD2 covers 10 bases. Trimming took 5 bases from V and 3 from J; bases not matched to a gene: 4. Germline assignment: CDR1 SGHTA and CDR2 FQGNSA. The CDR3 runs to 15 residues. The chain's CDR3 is CASSQRGGRYNEQFF. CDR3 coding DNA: TGTGCCAGCAGCCAGCGGGGGGGCCGCTACAATGAGCAGTTCTTC.

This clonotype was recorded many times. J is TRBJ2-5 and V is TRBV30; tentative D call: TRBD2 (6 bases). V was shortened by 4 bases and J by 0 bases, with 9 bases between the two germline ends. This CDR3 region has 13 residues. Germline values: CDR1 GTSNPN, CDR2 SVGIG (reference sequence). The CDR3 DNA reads TGTGCCTGGACGGGCGGGGACCAAGAGACCCAGTACTTC. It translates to CAWTGGDQETQYF.

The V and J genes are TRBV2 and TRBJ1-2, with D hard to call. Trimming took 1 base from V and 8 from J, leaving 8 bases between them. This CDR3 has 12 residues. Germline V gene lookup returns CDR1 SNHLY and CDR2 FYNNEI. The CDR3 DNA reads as TGTGCCAGCAGTGAAGTGGTGACCGGCTACACCTTC. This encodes CASSEVVTGYTF.

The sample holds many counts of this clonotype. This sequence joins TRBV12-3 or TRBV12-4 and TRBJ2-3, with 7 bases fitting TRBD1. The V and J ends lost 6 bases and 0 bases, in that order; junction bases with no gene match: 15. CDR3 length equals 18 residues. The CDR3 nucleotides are TGTGCCAGCAGACAGGAAGAGGTCGGGACAGCTAGCACAGATACGCAGTATTTT. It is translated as CASRQEEVGTASTDTQYF.

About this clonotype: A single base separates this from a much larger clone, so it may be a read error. The CDR3 reads CSAHHMGGQDTQYF. The DNA for the CDR3 is TGCAGTGCTCACCATATGGGAGGGCAAGATACCCAGTACTTC. The chain employs TRBV20-1 and TRBJ2-5; 7 bases are a match to TRBD2. The CDR3 has 14 residues. CDR1 and CDR2 (germline): DFQATT, SNEGSKA (reference sequence).

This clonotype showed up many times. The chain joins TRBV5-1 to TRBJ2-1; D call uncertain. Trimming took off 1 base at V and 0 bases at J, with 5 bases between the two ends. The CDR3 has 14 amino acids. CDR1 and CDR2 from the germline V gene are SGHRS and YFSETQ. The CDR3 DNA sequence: TGCGCCAGCAGCTTGCAGAGCTCCTACAATGAGCAGTTCTTC. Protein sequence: CASSLQSSYNEQFF.

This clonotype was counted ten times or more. The CDR3, as DNA: TGTGCCAGCAGTGCTACTAGCGGGGGGGCAGGGAATGAGCAGTTCTTC. This codes for CASSATSGGAGNEQFF. The J gene is TRBJ2-1, the V gene TRBV6-4, with 13 bases lining up with TRBD2. V trimming: 4 bases; J trimming: 7 bases; junction bases outside the gene matches: 7. Germline V gene lookup returns CDR1 MRHNA and CDR2 SNTAGT. This CDR3 is built from 16 residues.

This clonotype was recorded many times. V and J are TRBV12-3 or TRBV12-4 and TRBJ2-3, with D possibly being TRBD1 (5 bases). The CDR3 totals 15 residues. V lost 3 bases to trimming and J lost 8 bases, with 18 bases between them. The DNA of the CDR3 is TGTGCCAGCAGTTTTTGGTCAGGGCGGTGGGCTACGCAGTATTTT. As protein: CASSFWSGRWATQYF.

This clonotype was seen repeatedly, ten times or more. The CDR3 spells CSVASGAEQYF. Here the CDR3 DNA reads TGCAGCGTTGCCTCCGGGGCCGAGCAGTACTTC. V usage is TRBV29-1 and J usage is TRBJ2-7, with D perhaps assigned TRBD1 or TRBD2 (5 bases each). Trimming stripped 4 bases from V and 6 bases from J, with 10 bases between. The germline V gene encodes CDR1 SQVTM and CDR2 ANQGSEA. The CDR3 is 11 residues long.

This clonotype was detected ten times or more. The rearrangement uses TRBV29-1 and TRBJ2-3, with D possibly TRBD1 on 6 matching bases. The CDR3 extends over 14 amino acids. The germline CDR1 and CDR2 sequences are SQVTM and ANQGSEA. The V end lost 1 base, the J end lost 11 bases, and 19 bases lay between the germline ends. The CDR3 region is CSVEASGGFVGQYF. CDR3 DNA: TGCAGCGTTGAAGCGTCTGGGGGCTTCGTAGGGCAGTATTTT.

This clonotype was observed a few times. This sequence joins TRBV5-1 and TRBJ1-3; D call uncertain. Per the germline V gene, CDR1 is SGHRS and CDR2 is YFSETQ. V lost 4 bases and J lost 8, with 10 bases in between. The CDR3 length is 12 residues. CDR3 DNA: TGCGCCAGCAGCCCCGGCTGGGACACCATATATTTT. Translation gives CASSPGWDTIYF.

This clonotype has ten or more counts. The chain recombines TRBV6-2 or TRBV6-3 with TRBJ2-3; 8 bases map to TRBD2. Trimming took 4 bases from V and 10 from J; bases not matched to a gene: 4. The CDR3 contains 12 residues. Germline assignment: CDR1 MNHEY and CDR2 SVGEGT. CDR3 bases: TGTGCCAGCAGTTCCAGCGGGGGCCCGCAGTATTTT. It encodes CASSSSGGPQYF.

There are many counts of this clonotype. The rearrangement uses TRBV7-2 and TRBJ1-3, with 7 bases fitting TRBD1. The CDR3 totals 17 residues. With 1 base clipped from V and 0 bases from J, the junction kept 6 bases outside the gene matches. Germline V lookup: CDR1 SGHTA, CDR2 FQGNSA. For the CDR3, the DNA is TGTGCCAGCAGCTTAGGCAGGGGGGTGAGCTCTGGAAACACCATATATTTT. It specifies CASSLGRGVSSGNTIYF.

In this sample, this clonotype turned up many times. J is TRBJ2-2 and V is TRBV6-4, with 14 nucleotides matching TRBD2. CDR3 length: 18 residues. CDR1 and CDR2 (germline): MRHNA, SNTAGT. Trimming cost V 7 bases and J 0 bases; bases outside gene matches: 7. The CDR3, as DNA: TGTGCCAGCACTATGACTAGCGGGGGGGACGCGAACACCGGGGAGCTGTTTTTT. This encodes CASTMTSGGDANTGELFF.

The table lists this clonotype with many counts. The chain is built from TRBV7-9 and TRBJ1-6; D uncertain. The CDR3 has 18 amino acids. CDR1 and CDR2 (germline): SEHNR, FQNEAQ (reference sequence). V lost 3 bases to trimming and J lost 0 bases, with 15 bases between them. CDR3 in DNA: TGTGCCAGCAGCTTTGGACTTTCCATGAGCTCCTATAATTCACCCCTCCACTTT. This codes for CASSFGLSMSSYNSPLHF.

The CDR3 DNA follows: TGTGCCAGCGCGACCACATATAATTCACCCCTCCACTTT. It encodes CASATTYNSPLHF. This chain links TRBV7-9 with TRBJ1-6; D call uncertain. V lost 8 bases and J lost 4, with 9 bases in between. This CDR3 region has 13 residues. Germline V gene data show CDR1 as SEHNR and CDR2 as FQNEAQ (reference sequence).

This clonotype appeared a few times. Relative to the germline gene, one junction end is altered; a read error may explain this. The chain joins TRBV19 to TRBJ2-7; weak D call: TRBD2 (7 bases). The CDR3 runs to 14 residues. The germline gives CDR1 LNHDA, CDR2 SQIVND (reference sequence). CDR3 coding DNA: TGTGCCAGTAGTAAGGGGGGGGCGTTCTACGAGCAGTGCTTC. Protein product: CASSKGGAFYEQCF.

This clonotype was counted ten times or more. The CDR3 protein is CSVEGSDNSRDYEQYF. DNA for the CDR3: TGCAGCGTTGAAGGGTCAGACAATTCCCGGGACTACGAGCAGTACTTC. This chain links TRBV29-1 with TRBJ2-7, with D perhaps TRBD2 (5 bases). Germline lookup yields CDR1 SQVTM and CDR2 ANQGSEA. V lost 1 base and J lost 3, with 19 bases in between. The length of the CDR3 is 16 residues.

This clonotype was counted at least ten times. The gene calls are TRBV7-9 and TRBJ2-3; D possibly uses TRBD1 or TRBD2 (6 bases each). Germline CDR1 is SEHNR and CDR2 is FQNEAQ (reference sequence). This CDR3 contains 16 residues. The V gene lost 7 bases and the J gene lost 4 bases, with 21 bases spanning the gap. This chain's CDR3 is CASNPGDGGRADTQYF. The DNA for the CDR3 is TGTGCCAGCAACCCCGGGGACGGGGGCCGGGCAGATACGCAGTATTTT.

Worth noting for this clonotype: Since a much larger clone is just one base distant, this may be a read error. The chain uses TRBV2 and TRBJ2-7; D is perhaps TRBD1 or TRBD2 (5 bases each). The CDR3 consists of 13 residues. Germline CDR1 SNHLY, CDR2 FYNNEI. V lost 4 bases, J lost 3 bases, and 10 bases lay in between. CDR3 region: CASSVGVSYEQYF. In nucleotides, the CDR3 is TGTGCCAGCAGTGTGGGGGTTAGCTACGAGCAGTACTTC.

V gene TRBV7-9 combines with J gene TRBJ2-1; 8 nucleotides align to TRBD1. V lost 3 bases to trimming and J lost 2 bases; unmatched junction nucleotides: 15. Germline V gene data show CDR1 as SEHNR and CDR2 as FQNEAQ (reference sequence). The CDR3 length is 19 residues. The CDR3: CASSFGQGGGIRAYNEQFF. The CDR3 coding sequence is TGTGCCAGCAGCTTCGGACAGGGTGGGGGCATTAGGGCCTACAATGAGCAGTTCTTC.

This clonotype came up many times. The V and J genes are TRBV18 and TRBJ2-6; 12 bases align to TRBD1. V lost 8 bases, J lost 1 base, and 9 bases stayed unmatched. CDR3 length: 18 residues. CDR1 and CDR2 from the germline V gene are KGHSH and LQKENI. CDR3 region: CASPGAGQGASGANVLTF. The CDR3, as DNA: TGTGCCAGCCCAGGTGCGGGACAGGGGGCGTCTGGGGCCAACGTCCTGACTTTC. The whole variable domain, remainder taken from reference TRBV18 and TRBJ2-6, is NAGVMQNPRHLVRRRGQEARLRCSPMKGHSHVYWYRQLPEEGLKFMVYLQKENIIDESGMPKERFSAEFPKEGPSILRIQQVVRGDSAAYFCASPGAGQGASGANVLTFGAGSRLTVL.

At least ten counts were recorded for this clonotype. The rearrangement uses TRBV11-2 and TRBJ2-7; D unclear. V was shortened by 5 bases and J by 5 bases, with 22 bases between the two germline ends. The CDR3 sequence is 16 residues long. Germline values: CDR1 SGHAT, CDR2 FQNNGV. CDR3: CASSPSPGGRLDEQYF. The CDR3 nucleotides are TGTGCCAGCAGCCCAAGCCCCGGCGGACGCCTGGACGAGCAGTACTTC.

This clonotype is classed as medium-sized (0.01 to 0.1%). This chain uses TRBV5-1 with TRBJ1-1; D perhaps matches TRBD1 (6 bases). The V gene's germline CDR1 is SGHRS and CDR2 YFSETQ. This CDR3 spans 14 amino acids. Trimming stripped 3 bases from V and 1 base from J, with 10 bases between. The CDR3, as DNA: TGCGCCAGCAGCTCCGGACAGCCGAACACTGAAGCTTTCTTT. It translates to CASSSGQPNTEAFF.